Below are 17 T cell receptor beta chains sequenced from a single sample in a study of blood T cells in healthy people across ages (dated by TCRdb to about 2015). Receptor libraries were prepared by 5' RACE. Sequencing was carried out with an Illumina HiSeq 2500. A second PCR of about 6 to 11 cycles was run with a J-beta primer mix and a sample-barcoded 5' primer. Using fastp trimming at Q25 and MiXCR clonotype assembly, TCRdb reanalyzed the public sequencing data and kept in-frame beta chains. When rows share a CDR3 protein, they turn into one entry using the most common DNA and genes. The sample table contains roughly 800,000 distinct CDR3 sequences; only one count was recorded for 40% to 65% of them. The ten largest clonotypes hold approximately 40% of the sample. Sequenced: blood. The receptors come from a man of 80 years or more in good health.

The V and J genes are TRBV27 and TRBJ2-1, with 14 bases that match TRBD2. Germline CDR1 and CDR2: MNHEY and SMNVEV (reference sequence). Trimming cost V 7 bases and J 4 bases; bases outside gene matches: 9. The CDR3 extends over 17 amino acids. The CDR3 here is CASTILWTSGRYNEQFF. The CDR3 region has the DNA TGTGCCAGCACCATCCTGTGGACTAGCGGGAGGTACAATGAGCAGTTCTTC.

V gene TRBV10-3 combines with J gene TRBJ2-1, with 11 bases aligning to TRBD1. The length of the CDR3 is 16 residues. The germline V gene has CDR1 ENHRY and CDR2 SYGVKD. V shed 6 bases and J 6 bases; nucleotides not matched to a gene: 10. The CDR3, as DNA: TGTGCCATCAGCCTAACCCCGGGACAGGGGGGCAATGAGCAGTTCTTC. This codes for CAISLTPGQGGNEQFF.

This chain links TRBV5-1 with TRBJ2-5, with 12 bases lining up with TRBD2. Germline V gene lookup returns CDR1 SGHRS and CDR2 YFSETQ. V shed 4 bases, J shed 11 bases, and the junction held 24 bases outside the gene matches. The CDR3 covers 19 residues. CDR3 sequence reads: CASSGGTSGFNSGYNEQYF. CDR3 DNA sequence: TGCGCCAGCAGCGGAGGGACTAGCGGGTTCAATTCGGGCTACAATGAGCAGTACTTC.

This clonotype came up once. The J gene is TRBJ1-2, the V gene TRBV11-2; 9 nucleotides match TRBD1. CDR3 size: 17 residues. Germline CDR1 reads SGHAT; CDR2 reads FQNNGV. With V trimmed by 3 bases and J by 0 bases, 8 bases remained unmatched. The CDR3 protein is CASSFPGTGQANYGYTF. The CDR3 region has the DNA TGTGCCAGCAGCTTCCCCGGGACAGGGCAAGCTAACTATGGCTACACCTTC.

This clonotype has just a few counts. V is TRBV10-3 and J is TRBJ2-7; 7 bases match TRBD2. After removal of 5 bases from V and 0 bases from J, the junction contained 7 bases not matched to a gene. CDR3 length: 15 residues. Germline V gene data show CDR1 as ENHRY and CDR2 as SYGVKD. The CDR3 spells CAISSFGRSSYEQYF. The CDR3, as DNA: TGTGCCATCAGTAGTTTCGGGAGGAGCTCCTACGAGCAGTACTTC.

Note on this clonotype: The junction departs from germline at one end; a sequencing error may be responsible. The gene calls are TRBV15 and TRBJ2-3; D unresolved. Per the germline V gene, CDR1 is LNHNV and CDR2 is YYDKDF (reference sequence). The length of the CDR3 is 13 residues. The CDR3: CATSGDLHRDAYF. As DNA, the CDR3 is TGTGCCACCAGCGGAGATTTGCACAGAGACGCGTATTTT.

V and J are TRBV6-1 and TRBJ2-1; D is possibly TRBD2 (6 bases). The tail of the sequence fits TRBJ2-7 better, so the J call may be wrong. CDR1 and CDR2 from the germline V gene are MNHNS and SASEGT. The CDR3 extends over 17 amino acids. CDR3 DNA: TGTGCCAGCAGTGAACAGCCTAGCGCCAGCTCCTACAATGAGCAGTACTTC. Its translation: CASSEQPSASSYNEQYF.

The V call is TRBV5-1, the J call TRBJ2-1, with D unclear. CDR3 length equals 16 residues. Germline loops: CDR1 SGHRS, CDR2 YFSETQ. V lost 0 bases and J 0 bases, leaving 10 bases between the germline ends. The CDR3 coding sequence is TGCGCCAGCAGCTTGGCGGGTCAGTCCTCCTACAATGAGCAGTTCTTC. Its protein is CASSLAGQSSYNEQFF.

The rearrangement joins TRBV29-1 to TRBJ1-2; D not resolved. Germline V gene data show CDR1 as SQVTM and CDR2 as ANQGSEA. The CDR3 is made up of 13 amino acids. Trimming cost V 4 bases and J 2 bases, with 11 bases left between them. CDR3 sequence (DNA): TGCAGCGTTGGAAGACGCGGGAACTATGGCTACACCTTC. It is translated as CSVGRRGNYGYTF.

V gene TRBV25-1 combines with J gene TRBJ2-1; 8 bases map to TRBD1. The J call may not be correct, given that the DNA end is closer to TRBJ2-7. The CDR3 is 15 amino acids. From germline, CDR1 is MGHDK and CDR2 SYGVNS. CDR3 nucleotides: TGTGCCAGCAGTGAAGACAGGGGTTCCTACAATGAGCAGTACTTC. Amino acids: CASSEDRGSYNEQYF.

The chain uses TRBV5-5 and TRBJ2-6; D may be TRBD1 or TRBD2 (6 bases each). Trimming took off 4 bases at V and 2 bases at J, with 19 bases between the two ends. In germline, CDR1 is SGHKS, CDR2 YYEKEE (reference sequence). This CDR3 has 18 amino acids. CDR3 nucleotide sequence: TGTGCCAGCAGCCCAGTGACTTCGGGGGCGGCTGGGGCCAACGTCCTGACTTTC. This codes for CASSPVTSGAAGANVLTF.

This clonotype was picked up a small number of times. V usage is TRBV10-3 and J usage is TRBJ2-3; tentative D call: TRBD2 (5 bases). Germline lookup yields CDR1 ENHRY and CDR2 SYGVKD. V was shortened by 5 bases and J by 6 bases, with 15 bases between the two germline ends. CDR3 size: 14 residues. The CDR3 DNA follows: TGTGCCATCAGTTCGGGTGGAGGTCCGGATACGCAGTATTTT. Amino acids: CAISSGGGPDTQYF.

The rearrangement joins TRBV5-1 to TRBJ2-5; D is ambiguous. CDR3 length: 14 amino acids. Trimming shortened V by 1 base and J by 1 base, and 8 bases separated the two germline ends. Germline CDR1 and CDR2: SGHRS and YFSETQ. CDR3 nucleotide sequence: TGCGCCAGCAGCTTGACGGCAGGCCAAGAGACCCAGTACTTC. It translates to CASSLTAGQETQYF.

The chain couples TRBV30 to TRBJ2-5, with D perhaps being TRBD1 or TRBD2 (6 bases each). Germline CDR1 reads GTSNPN; CDR2 reads SVGIG (reference sequence). CDR3 length: 15 amino acids. Trimming took off 6 bases at V and 4 bases at J, with 21 bases between the two ends. The CDR3 loop reads CACPIQGRTAETQYF. The CDR3 nucleotides read TGTGCCTGCCCCATCCAAGGGAGGACAGCAGAGACCCAGTACTTC.

The chain joins TRBV12-3 or TRBV12-4 to TRBJ2-1, with 12 bases fitting TRBD2. J lost 7 bases, V lost 4 bases, and 8 bases had no gene match. The CDR3 extends over 16 amino acids. The CDR3 loop is CASSSRLAGAENEQFF. DNA of the CDR3: TGTGCCAGCAGTTCGCGACTAGCGGGAGCTGAAAATGAGCAGTTCTTC.

This chain connects TRBV27 to TRBJ2-1; 7 bases match TRBD2. Trimming removed 2 bases from V and 6 bases from J; junction bases left unmatched: 13. CDR3 length: 17 residues. Germline V gene sequence: CDR1 MNHEY, CDR2 SMNVEV (reference sequence). The CDR3 DNA follows: TGTGCCAGCAGTTTACTGCCTAGCGGTGGGCGGGGCAATGAGCAGTTCTTC. This translates into CASSLLPSGGRGNEQFF.

Only a few counts were recorded for this clonotype. The chain employs TRBV4-1 and TRBJ2-5, with D possibly matching TRBD1 (5 bases). The CDR3 contains 14 residues. Germline V gene lookup returns CDR1 MGHRA and CDR2 YSYEKL. V shed 4 bases and J shed 5 bases, with 14 bases lying between them. Written as DNA, the CDR3 is TGCGCCAGCAGCCTTTTGTCAGGGTACGAGACCCAGTACTTC. Encoded protein: CASSLLSGYETQYF.